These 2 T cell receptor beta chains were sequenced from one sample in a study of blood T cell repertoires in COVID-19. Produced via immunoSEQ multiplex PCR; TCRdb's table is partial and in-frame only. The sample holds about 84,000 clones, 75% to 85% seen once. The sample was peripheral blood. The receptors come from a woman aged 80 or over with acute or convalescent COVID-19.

The CDR3 nucleotides are TGTGCCAGCAGCCTTGGGGCTAGGAACTACAATGAGCAGTTCTTC. As protein: CASSLGARNYNEQFF. The chain carries TRBV3-1 (or the pseudogene TRBV3-2) and TRBJ2-1; possibly TRBD1 for D (5 bases). Per germline, CDR1 LGHDT and CDR2 YNNKEL (reference sequence). V lost 4 bases and J lost 3, with 13 bases in between. This CDR3 is built from 15 residues.

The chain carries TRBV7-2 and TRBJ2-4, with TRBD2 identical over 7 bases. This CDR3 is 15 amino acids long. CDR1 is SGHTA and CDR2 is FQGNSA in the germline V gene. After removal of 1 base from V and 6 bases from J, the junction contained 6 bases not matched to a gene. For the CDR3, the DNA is TGTGCCAGCAGCTTAGAGTGGGGACTAAGAAACATTCAGTACTTC. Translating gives CASSLEWGLRNIQYF.